Below are 14 T cell receptor beta chains sequenced from a single sample in a study of identical twins. TCRdb reanalysed the 5' RACE reads using MiXCR and keeps one entry per CDR3 protein. The table lists roughly 570,000 distinct CDR3 sequences, 9% to 10% of them singletons, with 2.5% to 3.5% in the top ten. These data also featured in a second study, about yellow fever vaccine responses in identical twins.

Sequences were obtained from PBMCs. These receptors were obtained from a woman aged 18-29 years in good health.

The rearrangement uses TRBV12-3 or TRBV12-4 and TRBJ2-3, with 9 bases lining up with TRBD1. The CDR3 runs 15 residues. The J segment lost 3 bases and the V segment lost 7 bases, leaving 8 bases of the junction unmatched. The CDR3 protein is CASIRGQGITDTQYF. As DNA, the CDR3 is TGTGCCAGCATCCGGGGACAGGGTATAACAGATACGCAGTATTTT.

This clonotype was counted ten times or more. This chain links TRBV6-5 with TRBJ2-5; D is perhaps TRBD1 (5 bases). The germline CDR1 and CDR2 sequences are MNHEY and SVGAGI. V was clipped by 4 bases and J by 1 base, with 10 bases between them. The CDR3 length is 14 residues. In DNA form, the CDR3 reads TGTGCCAGCAGTTTCGACAGAACCCAAGAGACCCAGTACTTC. Its protein product is CASSFDRTQETQYF.

In regard to this clonotype: Compared with germline, one end of the junction differs, possibly owing to a read error. This sequence joins TRBV6-1 and TRBJ2-7; 8 bases map to TRBD2. Looked up from germline, CDR1 is MNHNS and CDR2 is SASEGT. The CDR3 runs to 15 residues. Here the CDR3 DNA reads TGTTCCAGCAGAGTTACGGGGGGGAATAGGTACGAGCAGTACTTC. Amino acid sequence: CSSRVTGGNRYEQYF.

This clonotype occurred many times. The V gene is TRBV6-5, the J gene TRBJ1-1, with D uncertain. The CDR3 length is 11 residues. The V gene lost 6 bases and the J gene lost 1 base, with 3 bases spanning the gap. Germline lookup yields CDR1 MNHEY and CDR2 SVGAGI. The CDR3 loop is CASRENTEAFF. The CDR3 region has the DNA TGTGCCAGCAGGGAGAACACTGAAGCTTTCTTT.

The chain is built from TRBV18 and TRBJ1-1, with D tentatively TRBD1 (5 bases). V gave up 6 bases and J gave up 6 bases, with 17 bases separating them. This CDR3 is built from 14 residues. The germline V gene encodes CDR1 KGHSH and CDR2 LQKENI. CDR3 loop: CASSRGDPGAEAFF. The CDR3 region has the DNA TGTGCCAGCTCTCGGGGGGACCCGGGCGCTGAAGCTTTCTTT.

This clonotype came up many times. The V call is TRBV7-2, the J call TRBJ2-5, with D hard to call. V gave up 1 base and J gave up 2 bases, with 11 bases separating them. CDR1 is SGHTA and CDR2 is FQGNSA in the germline V gene. The CDR3 contains 15 residues. The DNA of the CDR3 is TGTGCCAGCAGCTTAGTAGGGAACGCTCAAGAGACCCAGTACTTC. As protein: CASSLVGNAQETQYF.

This clonotype was detected only a few times. The chain carries TRBV20-1 and TRBJ2-3; 8 nucleotides agree with TRBD1. The CDR3 loop spans 15 amino acids. The junction had 8 bases not matched to a gene; V was cut back by 1 base and J by 5 bases. Germline assignment: CDR1 DFQATT and CDR2 SNEGSKA (reference sequence). The CDR3 bases are TGCAGTGCTAGAGGAAGGCAGGGGGCGCTAGATACGCAGTATTTT. Translating it yields CSARGRQGALDTQYF.

J is TRBJ1-1 and V is TRBV5-1; possibly TRBD1 for D (5 bases). V was pared by 3 bases and J by 1 base, with 7 bases between. The CDR3 is 13 residues long. In germline, CDR1 is SGHRS, CDR2 YFSETQ. CDR3 in amino acids: CASSWGGNTEAFF. Written as DNA, the CDR3 is TGCGCCAGCAGCTGGGGGGGGAACACTGAAGCTTTCTTT.

The V call is TRBV27, the J call TRBJ2-3, with D possibly being TRBD1 (5 bases). Germline lookup yields CDR1 MNHEY and CDR2 SMNVEV (reference sequence). Trimming left V 0 bases short and J 1 base short, with 8 bases between. There are 15 residues in the CDR3. CDR3 bases: TGTGCCAGCAGTTTATCGGTGACAGGCACAGATACGCAGTATTTT. Translating gives CASSLSVTGTDTQYF.

This clonotype was observed at least ten times. This chain connects TRBV24-1 to TRBJ2-3; perhaps TRBD2 as D (5 bases). Germline CDR1 reads KGHDR; CDR2 reads SFDVKD. Trimming took 1 base from V and 8 from J, leaving 12 bases between them. There are 14 residues in the CDR3. CDR3 residues: CATSDFPTRATQYF. The CDR3 DNA reads TGTGCCACCAGTGATTTCCCCACTAGAGCTACGCAGTATTTT.

This clonotype was observed a handful of times. V gene TRBV27 combines with J gene TRBJ2-7; unclear D gene. Germline V gene data show CDR1 as MNHEY and CDR2 as SMNVEV (reference sequence). V was pared by 6 bases and J by 2 bases, with 11 bases between. This CDR3 has 13 residues. In DNA, the CDR3 is TGTGCCAGCAGAGGGCTCGAAACCTACGAGCAGTACTTC. This encodes CASRGLETYEQYF.

The rearrangement joins TRBV12-3 or TRBV12-4 to TRBJ2-2; D tentatively fits TRBD1 or TRBD2 (5 bases each). The CDR3 spans 16 residues. Trimming left V 5 bases short and J 1 base short, with 14 bases between. In DNA form, the CDR3 reads TGTGCCAGCAGTGCAGGGACCTCCAAGAACACCGGGGAGCTGTTTTTT. It encodes CASSAGTSKNTGELFF.

The chain joins TRBV28 to TRBJ2-5, with TRBD2 identical over 10 bases. This CDR3 is 15 amino acids long. The V gene's germline CDR1 is MDHEN and CDR2 SYDVKM. V lost 3 bases to trimming and J lost 3 bases; unmatched junction nucleotides: 4. CDR3 protein: CASSLASGGKETQYF. The CDR3 DNA sequence: TGTGCCAGCAGTTTGGCTAGCGGGGGAAAAGAGACCCAGTACTTC.

The V gene is TRBV29-1, the J gene TRBJ2-7; D is possibly TRBD1 (6 bases). The CDR3 spans 13 residues. Germline V gene sequence: CDR1 SQVTM, CDR2 ANQGSEA. This CDR3 is CSIPGVNTYEQYF. The CDR3 bases are TGCAGTATCCCAGGGGTCAACACCTACGAGCAGTACTTC.